This T cell receptor beta chain appears in the sequencing data of a study of shared clonotypes between healthy human individuals. Findings and limits, study-wide: Clonotype sharing among donors was thought likely to change with sequencing depth.

Points on this clone: Its antigen is still unknown.

Investigators spread the genomic DNA of each subset evenly over several immunoSEQ plates. Libraries were prepared by immunoSEQ multiplex PCR; TCRdb keeps only in-frame clonotypes and omits some of them. The sample shows some 690,000 clones, about 90% of them seen only once. Unmatched junction bases numbered 8, after V lost 6 bases and J lost 5 bases. The CDR3 totals 14 residues. Germline V gives CDR1 SGHVS, CDR2 FQNEAQ. CCR7-negative CD45RA+ TemRA cells were combined with CD45RO+ cells to form CD8 memory. The receptor was derived from a man between 18 and 35 years old in good health. Some clones in this sample may be carry-over from other donors' samples. The chain combines TRBV7-8 with TRBJ2-7; TRBD1 agrees at 9 bases. Specimen: memory CD8+ T cells from PBMCs. Regarding subset: CD45RO+ cells pooled with CCR7-negative TemRA cells. CDR3 in amino acids: CASSIRDRVNEQYF. The CDR3 DNA is TGTGCCAGCAGTATCCGGGACAGGGTCAACGAGCAGTACTTC.